The 7 T cell receptor beta chains below all came from one sample that was sequenced in a study of blood T cell repertoires in COVID-19. Clones were read by immunoSEQ multiplex PCR, and TCRdb kept only the in-frame ones, dropping some. Seen here are approximately 150,000 clones, 84% observed once, and the top ten hold roughly 3.5%. The sample comprised PBMCs or T cells enriched from blood (not recorded which). Receptors were obtained from a woman aged 50 to 65 with acute COVID-19.

This sequence joins TRBV7-9 and TRBJ2-7; 10 nucleotides align to TRBD1. This CDR3 comprises 13 residues. Germline trimming cut 4 bases from V and 5 bases from J; bases unmatched to any gene: 2. Germline loops: CDR1 SEHNR, CDR2 FQNEAQ (reference sequence). This CDR3 reads CASSSGQGHEQYF. DNA for the CDR3: TGTGCCAGCAGCTCGGGACAGGGGCACGAGCAGTACTTC. Using reference TRBV7-9 and TRBJ2-7 for the parts outside the CDR3, the full variable domain is DTGVSQNPRHKITKRGQNVTFRCDPISEHNRLYWYRQTLGQGPEFLTYFQNEAQLEKSRLLSDRFSAERPKGSFSTLEIQRTEQGDSAMYLCASSSGQGHEQYFGPGTRLTVT.

A single count supports this clone. The chain is built from TRBV24-1 and TRBJ1-2, with TRBD1 as a possible D gene (6 bases). The CDR3 sequence is 14 residues long. The germline V gene encodes CDR1 KGHDR and CDR2 SFDVKD. V lost 6 bases and J 5 bases, leaving 15 bases between the germline ends. The CDR3 loop is CATSRGGFSYGYTF. CDR3 bases: TGTGCCACCAGTAGAGGGGGATTCAGTTATGGCTACACCTTC.

J is TRBJ1-6 and V is TRBV14; no definite D call. The V and J ends lost 1 base and 7 bases respectively, with 8 bases between them. There are 14 residues in the CDR3. Germline lookup yields CDR1 SGHDN and CDR2 FVKESK. CDR3 loop: CASSQVTPNSPLHF. The CDR3 nucleotides read TGTGCCAGCAGCCAAGTAACTCCGAATTCACCCCTCCACTTT.

V gene TRBV19 combines with J gene TRBJ1-2; tentative D call: TRBD1 (6 bases). Germline V lookup: CDR1 LNHDA, CDR2 SQIVND (reference sequence). The CDR3 is made up of 15 amino acids. V lost 8 bases and J lost 4, with 20 bases in between. The CDR3 loop reads CASSNRDTDPYGYTF. In DNA, the CDR3 is TGTGCCAGTTCAAACCGGGACACCGATCCCTATGGCTACACCTTC.

J is TRBJ1-2 and V is TRBV7-9; 10 bases match TRBD1. The J segment lost 4 bases and the V segment lost 5 bases, leaving 4 bases of the junction unmatched. This CDR3 has 14 residues. CDR1 and CDR2 from the germline V gene are SEHNR and FQNEAQ (reference sequence). CDR3 amino acids: CASSRRTGGYGYTF. The CDR3 bases are TGTGCCAGCAGCAGAAGGACAGGGGGCTATGGCTACACCTTC.

This rearrangement joins TRBV28 to TRBJ2-1; TRBD2 might be the D (6 bases). Germline V gene lookup returns CDR1 MDHEN and CDR2 SYDVKM. This CDR3 is built from 16 residues. Trimming pared 1 base from V and 6 bases from J, leaving 16 bases between. The CDR3 loop is CASSLSGGGPPNEQFF. Here the CDR3 DNA reads TGTGCCAGCAGTTTATCCGGGGGAGGACCCCCCAATGAGCAGTTCTTC.

The chain uses TRBV5-8 and TRBJ2-5, with a weak D call TRBD2 (5 bases). The CDR3 covers 16 residues. Germline V lookup: CDR1 SGHTS, CDR2 YDEGEE. V was cut by 4 bases and J by 1 base, with 17 bases left in between. The CDR3 DNA reads as TGTGCCAGCAGCCCCGTCGGGCGGCTAGCCCAAGAGACCCAGTACTTC. Translation gives CASSPVGRLAQETQYF.